The clone carrying this T cell receptor (beta chain) appeared many times. The TCR library protocol attached unique molecular identifiers to the individual cDNA molecules. MiXCR was run by TCRdb on the 5' RACE reads, yielding one entry per CDR3 protein. The table includes approximately 52,000 distinct CDR3 sequences, 7% to 9% detected once. The sample is drawn from a study of early T cells in non-severe SARS-CoV-2 infection. With 1 base removed from V and 7 bases from J, the gap between germline ends came to 14 bases. CDR3 length: 14 amino acids. Germline CDR1 is DFQATT and CDR2 is SNEGSKA (reference sequence).

V gene TRBV20-1 combines with J gene TRBJ2-1; D possibly matches TRBD1 or TRBD2 (6 bases each). Input material: whole blood. The receptor's source is an adult who was a healthcare worker with PCR-confirmed SARS-CoV-2 infection or an uninfected control (not recorded which). The CDR3 loop is CSARGPRGGNEQFF. The DNA for the CDR3 is TGCAGTGCTAGAGGCCCCAGGGGAGGAAATGAGCAGTTCTTC.